The rows below give T cell receptor beta chains drawn from one sample of a study of T-cell reconstitution after alpha-beta-depleted transplantation in children. MiXCR, applied by TCRdb to the PCR reads, yields one record per CDR3 protein. The sample holds around 670,000 distinct CDR3 sequences, 13% seen once. Sequencing used PBMCs, obtained before TCRalphabeta/CD19-depleted stem cell transplant. The receptors were gathered from a girl aged 2-10 years with congenital amegakaryocytic thrombocytopenia, due to receive a stem cell transplant. Each CDR3 is given with its conserved first and last residue. The D gene is left open where the match is weak. Clone size appears in some rows only: once, few, many, or a class for an expanded clone.

V: TRBV9; J: TRBJ1-2; size: NA; D: TRBD1; CDR3: CASSVALGQGASGYTF; DNA: TGTGCCAGCAGCGTAGCGTTGGGGCAGGGGGCGTCTGGCTACACCTTC
V: TRBV5-1; J: TRBJ2-1; size: many; D: NA; CDR3: CASSLDGLRNEQFF; DNA: TGCGCCAGCAGCTTGGACGGACTCCGCAATGAGCAGTTCTTC
V: TRBV21-1; J: TRBJ2-1; size: NA; D: NA; CDR3: CASSNTGDLEQFF; DNA: TGTGCCAGCAGCAATACAGGGGACCTTGAGCAGTTCTTC
V: TRBV12-3/TRBV12-4; J: TRBJ2-1; size: many; D: NA; CDR3: CASRPPGLHNNEQFF; DNA: TGTGCCAGCAGACCTCCAGGACTACACAACAATGAGCAGTTCTTC
V: TRBV3-1; J: TRBJ2-7; size: few; D: TRBD1; CDR3: CASSQGGDRQGRYEQYF; DNA: TGTGCCAGCAGCCAAGGAGGCGATAGACAGGGCAGATACGAGCAGTACTTC
V: TRBV27; J: TRBJ2-1; size: NA; D: NA; CDR3: CASSLRTDGEQFF; DNA: TGTGCCAGCAGTTTGAGAACAGACGGTGAGCAGTTCTTC
V: TRBV20-1; J: TRBJ1-4; size: many; D: NA; CDR3: CSARAPAGENEKLFF; DNA: TGCAGTGCTAGGGCCCCCGCAGGGGAAAATGAAAAACTGTTTTTT
V: TRBV28; J: TRBJ2-7; size: NA; D: NA; CDR3: CASSSGALSYEQYF; DNA: TGTGCCAGCAGTTCCGGGGCCCTCTCCTACGAGCAGTACTTC
V: TRBV3-1; J: TRBJ2-7; size: few; D: NA; CDR3: CASSLTGIPPYEQYF; DNA: TGTGCCAGCAGCCTAACGGGGATTCCTCCCTACGAGCAGTACTTC
V: TRBV20-1; J: TRBJ2-7; size: few; D: NA; CDR3: CSARGDPGPYEQYF; DNA: TGCAGTGCTAGAGGGGACCCCGGTCCCTACGAGCAGTACTTC
V: TRBV28; J: TRBJ2-5; size: many; D: NA; CDR3: CASSSPRLGKETQYF; DNA: TGTGCCAGCAGTTCACCTCGCCTGGGAAAGGAGACCCAGTACTTC
V: TRBV20-1; J: TRBJ2-7; size: many; D: TRBD2; CDR3: CSARLGLAGGEQYF; DNA: TGCAGTGCTAGACTCGGACTAGCGGGAGGCGAGCAGTACTTC
V: TRBV12-3/TRBV12-4; J: TRBJ2-3; size: NA; D: TRBD2; CDR3: CATGLAGVSDTQYF; DNA: TGTGCCACCGGACTAGCGGGAGTCTCAGATACGCAGTATTTT
V: TRBV5-1; J: TRBJ2-7; size: few; D: NA; CDR3: CASSPRTATYEQYF; DNA: TGCGCCAGCAGCCCCCGGACAGCCACCTACGAGCAGTACTTC
V: TRBV20-1; J: TRBJ2-3; size: many; D: TRBD1; CDR3: CSAGTYRGRSDTQYF; DNA: TGCAGTGCTGGAACCTACAGGGGGCGGTCAGATACGCAGTATTTT
V: TRBV2; J: TRBJ2-2; size: few; D: NA; CDR3: CASNGFERPGELFF; DNA: TGTGCCAGCAATGGGTTCGAGCGCCCCGGGGAGCTGTTTTTT
V: TRBV28; J: TRBJ1-5; size: many; D: NA; CDR3: CASGYGNQPQHF; DNA: TGTGCCAGCGGGTACGGGAATCAGCCCCAGCATTTT
V: TRBV12-5; J: TRBJ2-7; size: many; D: TRBD1; CDR3: CASGLGVGAGGTYEQYF; DNA: TGTGCTAGTGGTTTGGGGGTCGGGGCAGGGGGCACTTACGAGCAGTACTTC
V: TRBV27; J: TRBJ1-3; size: NA; D: NA; CDR3: CASSFASTGNTIYF; DNA: TGTGCCAGCAGTTTTGCATCAACAGGGAACACCATATATTTT
V: TRBV20-1; J: TRBJ2-2; size: many; D: NA; CDR3: CSAWEGQNTGELFF; DNA: TGCAGTGCATGGGAGGGACAGAACACCGGGGAGCTGTTTTTT
V: TRBV7-8; J: TRBJ2-1; size: many; D: TRBD2; CDR3: CASSLVLAGGWGSYNEQFF; DNA: TGTGCCAGCAGCTTAGTTCTAGCGGGAGGGTGGGGGTCCTACAATGAGCAGTTCTTC
V: TRBV12-5; J: TRBJ2-1; size: many; D: NA; CDR3: CASGLFEASPTINEQFF; DNA: TGTGCTAGTGGTTTGTTTGAGGCCTCCCCCACTATTAATGAGCAGTTCTTC
V: TRBV29-1; J: TRBJ2-3; size: many; D: NA; CDR3: CSVEPHSAGDTDTQYF; DNA: TGCAGCGTTGAACCTCACTCCGCCGGGGACACAGATACGCAGTATTTT
V: TRBV20-1; J: TRBJ2-1; size: many; D: TRBD2; CDR3: CSARALAGYSYNEQFF; DNA: TGCAGTGCTAGAGCACTAGCGGGGTACTCCTACAATGAGCAGTTCTTC
V: TRBV7-6; J: TRBJ2-7; size: many; D: NA; CDR3: CASSLGDPYEQYF; DNA: TGTGCCAGCAGCTTAGGGGACCCCTACGAGCAGTACTTC
V: TRBV20-1; J: TRBJ2-5; size: many; D: TRBD2; CDR3: CSAPNRNRVAGPRGEEKETQYF; DNA: TGCAGTGCCCCAAACCGAAATCGGGTAGCGGGCCCCCGTGGGGAGGAAAAAGAGACCCAGTACTTC
V: TRBV27; J: TRBJ2-5; size: few; D: TRBD2; CDR3: CASSLISGITGETQYF; DNA: TGTGCCAGCAGTTTGATTAGCGGGATTACGGGAGAGACCCAGTACTTC
V: TRBV20-1; J: TRBJ1-2; size: NA; D: NA; CDR3: CSATLGARGYTF; DNA: TGCAGTGCTACATTGGGGGCGCGGGGCTACACCTTC
V: TRBV6-1; J: TRBJ1-1; size: many; D: NA; CDR3: CASSDRRKSEAFF; DNA: TGTGCCAGCAGCGACAGGAGGAAATCTGAAGCTTTCTTT
V: TRBV11-2; J: TRBJ2-7; size: many; D: NA; CDR3: CASSLALADAYEQYF; DNA: TGTGCCAGCAGCTTAGCGCTAGCAGACGCCTACGAGCAGTACTTC
V: TRBV27; J: TRBJ2-1; size: many; D: NA; CDR3: CASSLLRPPGEQFF; DNA: TGTGCCAGCAGTTTATTGCGGCCCCCCGGGGAGCAGTTCTTC
V: TRBV5-1; J: TRBJ2-4; size: many; D: NA; CDR3: CASSEGHSPVYKNIQYF; DNA: TGCGCCAGCAGCGAGGGACATTCCCCGGTATATAAAAACATTCAGTACTTC
V: TRBV12-3/TRBV12-4; J: TRBJ2-1; size: few; D: NA; CDR3: CASTQRGNEQFF; DNA: TGTGCCAGCACCCAGAGGGGAAATGAGCAGTTCTTC
V: TRBV5-1; J: TRBJ2-2; size: many; D: TRBD2; CDR3: CASSPSGKDTGELFF; DNA: TGCGCCAGCAGCCCGAGCGGGAAGGACACCGGGGAGCTGTTTTTT
V: TRBV18; J: TRBJ2-7; size: many; D: NA; CDR3: CASSPVGSYEQYF; DNA: TGTGCCAGCTCACCTGTGGGCTCCTACGAGCAGTACTTC
V: TRBV3-1; J: TRBJ2-1; size: NA; D: TRBD2; CDR3: CASSPGSGRVDEQFF; DNA: TGTGCCAGCAGCCCGGGTAGCGGGCGGGTGGATGAGCAGTTCTTC